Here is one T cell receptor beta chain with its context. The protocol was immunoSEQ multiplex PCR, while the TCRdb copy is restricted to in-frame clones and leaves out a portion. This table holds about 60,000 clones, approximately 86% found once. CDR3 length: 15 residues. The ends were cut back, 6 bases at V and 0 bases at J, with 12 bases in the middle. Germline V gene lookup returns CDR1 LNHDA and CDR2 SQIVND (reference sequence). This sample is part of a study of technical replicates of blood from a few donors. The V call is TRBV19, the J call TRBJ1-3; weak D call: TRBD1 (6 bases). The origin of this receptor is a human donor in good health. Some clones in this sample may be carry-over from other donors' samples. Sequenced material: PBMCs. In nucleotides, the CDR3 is TGTGCCAGTAGCTTACAGGGCAGCTCTGGAAACACCATATATTTT. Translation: CASSLQGSSGNTIYF.